This entry lists 27 T cell receptor beta chains sequenced from one sample in a study of control samples from healthy donors and cancer patients. Sequenced by immunoSEQ multiplex PCR; TCRdb stores in-frame clones only, minus some. The sample holds around 200,000 clones, 85% to 95% seen once. Input material: blood. The receptors shown here come from a man younger than 30 in good health.

The chain couples TRBV18 to TRBJ1-2; perhaps TRBD1 as D (5 bases). The CDR3 sequence is 12 residues long. Germline V gene lookup returns CDR1 KGHSH and CDR2 LQKENI. V shed 10 bases and J shed 0 bases, with 9 bases lying between them. For the CDR3, the DNA is TGTGCCACCGGGGGAGCTAACTATGGCTACACCTTC. It is translated as CATGGANYGYTF.

This sequence joins TRBV18 and TRBJ1-6; D uncertain. The germline V gene has CDR1 KGHSH and CDR2 LQKENI. The CDR3 has 16 residues. V was cut by 3 bases and J by 5 bases, with 14 bases left in between. The CDR3 is CASSPQRAIDNSPLHF. The CDR3, as DNA: TGTGCCAGCTCACCCCAGCGGGCAATCGATAATTCACCCCTCCACTTT.

In this sample, this clone turned up a few times. CDR3 amino acids: CASSYSSSGNTIYF. As DNA, the CDR3 is TGTGCCAGCAGCTACAGTAGCTCTGGAAACACCATATATTTT. The chain couples TRBV3-1 (or the pseudogene TRBV3-2) to TRBJ1-3; D ambiguous. This CDR3 comprises 14 residues. Germline values: CDR1 LGHDT, CDR2 YNNKEL (reference sequence). Between the trimmed V and J ends, which lost 5 bases and 0 bases, there was a span of 8 bases.

The J gene is TRBJ1-2, the V gene TRBV6-9; maybe TRBD1 (6 bases). V gave up 2 bases and J gave up 4 bases, with 14 bases separating them. The CDR3 sequence is 15 residues long. CDR1 MNHGY and CDR2 SVAAGI come from the germline V gene. This chain's CDR3 is CASSYRVGGLYGYTF. The CDR3 DNA reads TGTGCCAGCAGTTATAGAGTCGGGGGGCTCTATGGCTACACCTTC.

The CDR3 bases are TGTGCCAGCAGTGACAGATACTATGGCTACACCTTC. This encodes CASSDRYYGYTF. This chain uses TRBV12-3 or TRBV12-4 with TRBJ1-2; tentative D call: TRBD1 (5 bases). The CDR3 covers 12 residues. V lost 5 bases, J lost 3 bases, and 7 bases lay in between.

The CDR3 region is CASSPQGRGGKETQYF. The CDR3, as DNA: TGCGCCAGCAGCCCCCAGGGGAGGGGGGGCAAAGAGACCCAGTACTTC. The V and J genes are TRBV5-1 and TRBJ2-5, with D perhaps TRBD2 (7 bases). The CDR3 is 16 residues long. The germline gives CDR1 SGHRS, CDR2 YFSETQ. With 4 bases removed from V and 3 bases from J, the gap between germline ends came to 19 bases. The full variable domain, completed using reference TRBV5-1 and TRBJ2-5, is KAGVTQTPRYLIKTRGQQVTLSCSPISGHRSVSWYQQTPGQGLQFLFEYFSETQRNKGNFPGRFSGRQFSNSRSEMNVSTLELGDSALYLCASSPQGRGGKETQYFGPGTRLLVL.

This clone was seen once. The rearrangement joins TRBV18 to TRBJ1-4; 10 bases agree with TRBD1. CDR1 is KGHSH, CDR2 LQKENI, per germline. Unmatched junction bases numbered 6, after V lost 3 bases and J lost 11 bases. The CDR3 runs to 14 residues. CDR3 coding DNA: TGTGCCAGCTCACCGGGACAGGGGACGAAGAAACTGTTTTTT. Its translation is CASSPGQGTKKLFF.

V is TRBV5-5 and J is TRBJ2-1; TRBD2 matches 14 bases. The CDR3 covers 18 residues. The ends lost 0 bases at V and 8 bases at J; junction bases unmatched: 10. The germline V gene encodes CDR1 SGHKS and CDR2 YYEKEE (reference sequence). This CDR3 reads CASSLVGLAGGLNHEQFF. The CDR3 region has the DNA TGTGCCAGCAGCTTGGTTGGACTAGCGGGGGGCCTTAACCATGAGCAGTTCTTC.

The chain links TRBV3-1 (or the pseudogene TRBV3-2) to TRBJ2-3; D call uncertain. CDR1 is LGHDT, CDR2 YNNKEL, per germline (reference sequence). Trimming pared 1 base from V and 6 bases from J, leaving 8 bases between. The CDR3 is 13 residues long. This CDR3 is CASSQGPPDTQYF. The CDR3 DNA follows: TGTGCCAGCAGCCAAGGGCCACCGGATACGCAGTATTTT.

The chain recombines TRBV2 with TRBJ1-1; D may be TRBD1 (5 bases). Germline V lookup: CDR1 SNHLY, CDR2 FYNNEI. This CDR3 region has 13 residues. V was pared by 3 bases and J by 7 bases, with 12 bases between. The CDR3 DNA reads TGTGCCAGCAGTGATGTAGGGGCGGGTGAAGCTTTCTTT. It yields the protein CASSDVGAGEAFF.

The chain has TRBV4-1 and TRBJ2-2; D possibly corresponds to TRBD2 (7 bases). Germline CDR1 MGHRA, CDR2 YSYEKL. CDR3 length equals 17 residues. V was cut by 4 bases and J by 6 bases, with 21 bases left in between. The CDR3 nucleotides read TGCGCCAGCAGCCGTAAAGCGGGGCAGGGGACGGCCGGGGAGCTGTTTTTT. Residues: CASSRKAGQGTAGELFF.

Concerning this clone itself: Germline is not matched at one junction end, which may reflect a read error. The rearrangement links TRBV6-6 to TRBJ2-7, with D unclear. The CDR3 extends over 12 amino acids. CDR1 is MNHNY, CDR2 SVGAGI, per germline (reference sequence). In DNA form, the CDR3 reads TGTGCCACCAGTCAGCAGACCTACGAGCAGTACTTC. Residues: CATSQQTYEQYF.

This rearrangement joins TRBV18 to TRBJ2-1, with D unclear. Trimming removed 3 bases from V and 7 bases from J, with 4 bases in between. Germline V gives CDR1 KGHSH, CDR2 LQKENI. CDR3 size: 11 residues. The CDR3 protein is CASSPMNEQFF. CDR3 DNA sequence: TGTGCCAGCTCACCTATGAATGAGCAGTTCTTC.

This clone was picked up one time. This chain connects TRBV7-8 to TRBJ2-5, with 10 bases lining up with TRBD2. The CDR3 is 17 residues long. Germline lookup yields CDR1 SGHVS and CDR2 FQNEAQ. V trimming: 8 bases; J trimming: 2 bases; junction bases outside the gene matches: 14. As DNA, the CDR3 is TGTGCCAGCCGAGAGGCTAGCGGGGGCCTAACTCAAGAGACCCAGTACTTC. Translated: CASREASGGLTQETQYF. Full variable domain (rest looked up from reference TRBV7-8 and TRBJ2-5): GAGVSQSPRYKVAKRGQDVALRCDPISGHVSLFWYQQALGQGPEFLTYFQNEAQLDKSGLPSDRFFAERPEGSVSTLKIQRTQQEDSAVYLCASREASGGLTQETQYFGPGTRLLVL.

The rearrangement links TRBV12-5 to TRBJ2-2; 10 bases agree with TRBD2. Losses at the gene ends were 3 bases for V and 0 bases for J; bases not matched to a gene: 13. Germline V CDR1 and CDR2: LGHNT, FRNRAP. This CDR3 contains 20 residues. The CDR3, as DNA: TGTGCTAGTGGTTTCTTTTCCGGACTAGCGGTATTCGCGAACACCGGGGAGCTGTTTTTT. Residues: CASGFFSGLAVFANTGELFF.

This clone was detected only once. This CDR3 is CASSQGLAGGRETQYF. CDR3 nucleotides: TGTGCCAGCAGCCAAGGACTAGCGGGGGGTAGGGAGACCCAGTACTTC. This chain joins TRBV3-1 (or the pseudogene TRBV3-2) and TRBJ2-5; TRBD2 matches at 13 bases. The ends lost 1 base at V and 5 bases at J; junction bases unmatched: 4. Germline CDR1 and CDR2: LGHDT and YNNKEL (reference sequence). CDR3 size: 16 residues.

V gene TRBV30 combines with J gene TRBJ2-3; D is undetermined. V lost 2 bases and J 3 bases, leaving 6 bases between the germline ends. Germline assignment: CDR1 GTSNPN and CDR2 SVGIG (reference sequence). This CDR3 is 12 amino acids long. CDR3 sequence reads: CAWSPRTDTQYF. The CDR3 nucleotides read TGTGCCTGGAGTCCCCGTACAGATACGCAGTATTTT.

The rearrangement uses TRBV5-1 and TRBJ2-3; 8 bases map to TRBD2. The CDR3 contains 16 residues. Germline CDR1 reads SGHRS; CDR2 reads YFSETQ. V gave up 0 bases and J gave up 1 base; unmatched junction bases: 4. The CDR3 DNA reads as TGCGCCAGCAGCTTGGGGACCGGGGGGGGCACAGATACGCAGTATTTT. It encodes CASSLGTGGGTDTQYF.

The chain recombines TRBV29-1 with TRBJ2-1, with 8 bases that match TRBD1. There are 14 residues in the CDR3. Trimming removed 2 bases from V and 8 bases from J; junction bases left unmatched: 8. Germline CDR1 and CDR2: SQVTM and ANQGSEA. The CDR3 nucleotides are TGCAGCGTTGAAAGAACGCAGGGGGCAGATGAGCAGTTCTTC. This encodes CSVERTQGADEQFF.

The V and J genes are TRBV24-1 and TRBJ2-1; maybe TRBD2 (6 bases). The CDR3 totals 15 residues. CDR1 and CDR2 (germline): KGHDR, SFDVKD. V dropped 6 bases and J dropped 4 bases, with 15 bases sitting between them. The CDR3 is CATSSTGGVYNEQFF. The CDR3 DNA reads TGTGCCACCAGTTCTACAGGAGGGGTTTACAATGAGCAGTTCTTC.

V and J are TRBV18 and TRBJ1-2, with 7 bases aligning to TRBD1. Germline assignment: CDR1 KGHSH and CDR2 LQKENI. V dropped 0 bases and J dropped 0; count of bases not matched to a gene: 4. The CDR3 has 16 amino acids. The CDR3 DNA sequence: TGTGCCAGCTCACCACCCCGGACAGGAGCTAACTATGGCTACACCTTC. It encodes CASSPPRTGANYGYTF.

J is TRBJ1-1 and V is TRBV6-6; no definite D call. The V end was cut by 4 bases, the J end by 3 bases, with 9 bases between. The CDR3 loop spans 13 amino acids. Germline V gene data show CDR1 as MNHNY and CDR2 as SVGAGI (reference sequence). CDR3 sequence reads: CASSFDKYTEAFF. The CDR3 coding sequence is TGTGCCAGCAGTTTTGATAAATACACTGAAGCTTTCTTT.

The chain joins TRBV5-1 to TRBJ1-5, with D possibly being TRBD1 (5 bases). Germline lookup yields CDR1 SGHRS and CDR2 YFSETQ. Deletions cut 0 bases from V and 0 bases from J, with 10 bases between. The length of the CDR3 is 16 residues. CDR3 nucleotide sequence: TGCGCCAGCAGCTTGGCAGGGTTCGATAGCAATCAGCCCCAGCATTTT. Its protein product is CASSLAGFDSNQPQHF.

This clone was counted only a few times. The chain is built from TRBV28 and TRBJ1-4; D not certain. The V gene lost 5 bases and the J gene lost 0 bases, with 19 bases spanning the gap. This CDR3 has 18 amino acids. Germline CDR1 is MDHEN and CDR2 is SYDVKM. The DNA of the CDR3 is TGTGCCAGCAGTCCCCGTGGACCCAAGACCGCAACTAATGAAAAACTGTTTTTT. This codes for CASSPRGPKTATNEKLFF.

The chain combines TRBV14 with TRBJ2-2; D might be TRBD1 or TRBD2, each matching 6 bases. The V and J ends lost 8 bases and 5 bases respectively, with 18 bases between them. Germline V gene data show CDR1 as SGHDN and CDR2 as FVKESK. The CDR3 totals 15 residues. The CDR3 protein is CASGGPNLGTGELFF. The CDR3 DNA reads TGTGCCAGCGGGGGGCCAAACCTCGGAACCGGGGAGCTGTTTTTT.

The CDR3 region has the DNA TGTGCCAGCAGCTTAGGGGGGACAGGGTGGGGTAATCAGCCCCAGCATTTT. It codes for CASSLGGTGWGNQPQHF. J is TRBJ1-5 and V is TRBV7-8, with TRBD1 matching over 9 bases. J gave up 4 bases and V 1 base, and 8 bases lay outside the gene matches. The CDR3 contains 17 residues. Germline CDR1 reads SGHVS; CDR2 reads FQNEAQ.

The chain is built from TRBV7-9 and TRBJ2-5, with 12 bases fitting TRBD2. Trimming cost V 5 bases and J 2 bases; bases outside gene matches: 9. The CDR3 length is 17 residues. Germline-derived CDR1 and CDR2 are SEHNR and FQNEAQ (reference sequence). The chain's CDR3 is CASSIGLAGGAQETQYF. Written as DNA, the CDR3 is TGTGCCAGCAGCATAGGCCTAGCGGGGGGGGCTCAAGAGACCCAGTACTTC.